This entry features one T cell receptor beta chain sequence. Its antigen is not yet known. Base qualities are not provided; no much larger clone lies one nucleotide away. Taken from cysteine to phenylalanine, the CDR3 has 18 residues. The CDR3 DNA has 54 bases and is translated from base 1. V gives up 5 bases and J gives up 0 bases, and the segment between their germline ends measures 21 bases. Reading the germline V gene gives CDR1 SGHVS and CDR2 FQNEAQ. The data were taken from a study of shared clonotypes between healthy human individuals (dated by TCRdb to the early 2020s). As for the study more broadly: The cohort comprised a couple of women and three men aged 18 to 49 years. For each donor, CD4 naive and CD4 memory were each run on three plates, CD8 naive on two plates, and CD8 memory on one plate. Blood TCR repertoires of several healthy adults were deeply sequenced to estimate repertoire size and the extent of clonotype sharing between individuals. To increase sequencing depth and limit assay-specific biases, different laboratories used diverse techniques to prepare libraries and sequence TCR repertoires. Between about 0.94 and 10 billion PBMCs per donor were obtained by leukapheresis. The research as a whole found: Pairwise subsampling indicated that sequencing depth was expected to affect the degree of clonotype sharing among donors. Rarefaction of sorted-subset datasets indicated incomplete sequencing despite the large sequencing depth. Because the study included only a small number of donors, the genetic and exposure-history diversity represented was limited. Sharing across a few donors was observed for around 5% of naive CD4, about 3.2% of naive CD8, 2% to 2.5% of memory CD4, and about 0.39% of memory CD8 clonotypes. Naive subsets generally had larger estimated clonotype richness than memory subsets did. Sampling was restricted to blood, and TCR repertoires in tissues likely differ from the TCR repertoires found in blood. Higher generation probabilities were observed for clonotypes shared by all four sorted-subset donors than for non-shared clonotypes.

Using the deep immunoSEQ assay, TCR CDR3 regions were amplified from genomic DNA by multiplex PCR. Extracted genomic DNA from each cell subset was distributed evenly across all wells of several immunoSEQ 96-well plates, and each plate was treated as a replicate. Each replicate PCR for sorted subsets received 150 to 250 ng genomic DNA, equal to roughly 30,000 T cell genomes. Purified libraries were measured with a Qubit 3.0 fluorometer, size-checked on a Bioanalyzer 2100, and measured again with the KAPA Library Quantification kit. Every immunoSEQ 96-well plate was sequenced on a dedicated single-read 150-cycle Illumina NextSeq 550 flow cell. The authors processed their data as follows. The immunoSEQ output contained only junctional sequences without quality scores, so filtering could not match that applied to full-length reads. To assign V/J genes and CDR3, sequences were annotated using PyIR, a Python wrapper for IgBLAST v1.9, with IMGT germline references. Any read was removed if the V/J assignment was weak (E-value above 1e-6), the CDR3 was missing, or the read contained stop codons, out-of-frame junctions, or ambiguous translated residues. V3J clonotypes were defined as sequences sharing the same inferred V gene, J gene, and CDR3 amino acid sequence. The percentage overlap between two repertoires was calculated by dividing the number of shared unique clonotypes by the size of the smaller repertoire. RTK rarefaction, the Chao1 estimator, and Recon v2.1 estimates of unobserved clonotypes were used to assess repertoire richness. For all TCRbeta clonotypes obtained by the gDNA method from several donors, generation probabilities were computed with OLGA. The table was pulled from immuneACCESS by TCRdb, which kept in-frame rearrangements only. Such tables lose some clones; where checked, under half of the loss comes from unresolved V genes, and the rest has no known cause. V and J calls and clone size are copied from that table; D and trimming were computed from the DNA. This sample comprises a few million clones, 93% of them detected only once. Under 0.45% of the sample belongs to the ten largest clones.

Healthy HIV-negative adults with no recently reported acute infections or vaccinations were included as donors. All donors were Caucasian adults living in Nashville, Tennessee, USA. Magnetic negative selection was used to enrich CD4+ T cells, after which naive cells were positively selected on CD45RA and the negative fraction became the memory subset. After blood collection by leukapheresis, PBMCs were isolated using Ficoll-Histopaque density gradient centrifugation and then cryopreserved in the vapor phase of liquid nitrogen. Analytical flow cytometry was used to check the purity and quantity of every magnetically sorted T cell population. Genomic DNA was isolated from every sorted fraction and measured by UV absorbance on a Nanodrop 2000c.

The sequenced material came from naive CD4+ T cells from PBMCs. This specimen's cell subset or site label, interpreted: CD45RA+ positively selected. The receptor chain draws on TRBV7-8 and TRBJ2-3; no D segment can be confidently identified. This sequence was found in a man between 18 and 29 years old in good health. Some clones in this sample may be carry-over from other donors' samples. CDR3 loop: CASSLTFGWAVSTDTQYF. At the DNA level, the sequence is TGTGCCAGCAGCCTTACTTTCGGTTGGGCGGTTAGCACAGATACGCAGTATTTT.